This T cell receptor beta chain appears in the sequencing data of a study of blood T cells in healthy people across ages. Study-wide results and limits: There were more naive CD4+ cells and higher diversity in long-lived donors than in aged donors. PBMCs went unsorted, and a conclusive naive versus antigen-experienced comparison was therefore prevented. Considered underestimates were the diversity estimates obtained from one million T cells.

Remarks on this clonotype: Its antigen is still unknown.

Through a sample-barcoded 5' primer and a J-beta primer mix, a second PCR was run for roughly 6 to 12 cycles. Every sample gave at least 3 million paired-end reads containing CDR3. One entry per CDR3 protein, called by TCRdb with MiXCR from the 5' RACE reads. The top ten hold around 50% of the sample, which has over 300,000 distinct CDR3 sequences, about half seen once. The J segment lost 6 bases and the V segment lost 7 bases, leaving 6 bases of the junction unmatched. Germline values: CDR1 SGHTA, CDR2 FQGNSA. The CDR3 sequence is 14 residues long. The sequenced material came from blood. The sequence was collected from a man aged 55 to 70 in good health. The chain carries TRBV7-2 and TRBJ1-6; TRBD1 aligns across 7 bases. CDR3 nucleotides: TGTGCCAGCAACCCGGGACAGATTAATTCACCCCTCCACTTT. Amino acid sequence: CASNPGQINSPLHF.